This T cell receptor (beta chain) appears in the sequencing data of a study of T cell responses to AZD1222 COVID-19 vaccine. Second-dose schedules of about 4 or about 12 weeks were combined. TCRdb's table, derived via immunoSEQ multiplex PCR, lists solely in-frame clones and lacks some. The sample holds about 160,000 clones, around nine tenths seen once. The sequence was collected from an adult who received the AZD1222 COVID-19 vaccine. Sequenced material: peripheral blood, taken 28 days after the second AZD1222 dose.

This CDR3 reads CSAVQGAYGYTF. In nucleotides, the CDR3 is TGCAGCGCTGTACAGGGGGCCTATGGCTACACCTTC. This rearrangement joins TRBV29-1 to TRBJ1-2, with TRBD1 identical over 9 bases. From germline, CDR1 is SQVTM and CDR2 ANQGSEA. The CDR3 covers 12 residues. The junction had 4 bases not matched to a gene; V was cut back by 7 bases and J by 4 bases.